This T cell receptor (beta chain) was profiled in a study of shared clonotypes between healthy human individuals. TCRdb keeps only in-frame clones here, not all; method: immunoSEQ multiplex PCR. The repertoire holds hundreds of thousands of clones, with about 95% as singletons. This clone was found once. Positive CCR7 selection of CD45RO-negative cells yielded the naive CD8 cells, and terminally differentiated effector memory CD45RA+ cells were excluded. The CDR3 runs 15 residues. Germline values: CDR1 SGHDT, CDR2 YYEEEE. Trimming cost V 2 bases and J 7 bases, with 18 bases left between them. Sequenced material: naive CD8+ T cells sorted from blood. The chain has TRBV5-6 and TRBJ1-2; the D gene is possibly TRBD1 (5 bases). The receptor was derived from a woman aged 25 to 39 in good health. The DNA of the CDR3 is TGTGCCAGCAGCTTAGTAATCGGAGGGACGTTTGGCTACACCTTC. As protein: CASSLVIGGTFGYTF.